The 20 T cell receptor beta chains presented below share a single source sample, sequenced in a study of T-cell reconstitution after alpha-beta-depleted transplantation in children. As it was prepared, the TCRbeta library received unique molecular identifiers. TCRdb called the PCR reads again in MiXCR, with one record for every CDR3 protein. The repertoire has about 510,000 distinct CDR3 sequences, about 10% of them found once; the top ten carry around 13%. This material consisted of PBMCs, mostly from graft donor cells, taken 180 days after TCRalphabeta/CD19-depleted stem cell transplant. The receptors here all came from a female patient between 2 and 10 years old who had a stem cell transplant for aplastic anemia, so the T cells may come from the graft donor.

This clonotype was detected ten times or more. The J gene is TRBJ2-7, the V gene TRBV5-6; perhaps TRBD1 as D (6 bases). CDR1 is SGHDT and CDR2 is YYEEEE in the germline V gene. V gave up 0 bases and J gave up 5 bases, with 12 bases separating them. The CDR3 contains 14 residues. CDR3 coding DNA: TGTGCCAGCAGCTTGGACAGGGCAGTCCACGAGCAGTACGTC. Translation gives CASSLDRAVHEQYV.

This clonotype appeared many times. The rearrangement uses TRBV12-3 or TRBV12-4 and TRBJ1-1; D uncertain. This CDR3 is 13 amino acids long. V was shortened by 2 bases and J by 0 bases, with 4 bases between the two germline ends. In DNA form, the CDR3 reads TGTGCCAGCAGTTTACGGGTGAACACTGAAGCTTTCTTT. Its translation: CASSLRVNTEAFF.

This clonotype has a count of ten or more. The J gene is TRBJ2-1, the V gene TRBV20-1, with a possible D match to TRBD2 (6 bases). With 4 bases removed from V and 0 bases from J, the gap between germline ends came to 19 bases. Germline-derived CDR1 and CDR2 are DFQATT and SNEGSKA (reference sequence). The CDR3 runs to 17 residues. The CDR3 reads CSATGTLLGRSYNEQFF. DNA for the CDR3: TGCAGTGCTACCGGGACTTTACTAGGTCGCTCCTACAATGAGCAGTTCTTC.

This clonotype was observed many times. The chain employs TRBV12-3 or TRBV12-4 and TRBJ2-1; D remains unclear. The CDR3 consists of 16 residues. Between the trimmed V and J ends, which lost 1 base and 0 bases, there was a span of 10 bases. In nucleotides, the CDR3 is TGTGCCAGCAGTTTAGTTCTGCGTTCCTCCTACAATGAGCAGTTCTTC. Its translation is CASSLVLRSSYNEQFF.

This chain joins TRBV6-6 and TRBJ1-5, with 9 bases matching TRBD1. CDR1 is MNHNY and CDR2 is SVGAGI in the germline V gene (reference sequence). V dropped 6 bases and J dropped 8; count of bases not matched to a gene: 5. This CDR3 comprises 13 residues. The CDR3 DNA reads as TGTGCCAGCAGAACAGGGGGCCGGGAGCCCCAGCATTTT. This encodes CASRTGGREPQHF.

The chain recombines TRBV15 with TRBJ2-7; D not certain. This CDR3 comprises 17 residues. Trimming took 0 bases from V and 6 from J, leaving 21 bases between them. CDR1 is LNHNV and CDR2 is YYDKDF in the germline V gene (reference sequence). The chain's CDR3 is CATSRDLVGPQWGEQYV. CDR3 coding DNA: TGTGCCACCAGCAGAGATCTCGTAGGGCCCCAGTGGGGCGAGCAGTACGTC.

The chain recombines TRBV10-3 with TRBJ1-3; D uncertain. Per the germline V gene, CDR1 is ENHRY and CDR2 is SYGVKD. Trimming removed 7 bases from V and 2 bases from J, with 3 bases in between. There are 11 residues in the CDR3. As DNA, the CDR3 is TGTGCCATCACCGCTGGAAACACCATATATTTT. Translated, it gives CAITAGNTIYF.

This CDR3 is CASSLGLELYEQYF. CDR3 sequence (DNA): TGTGCCAGCAGCTTGGGACTAGAACTCTACGAGCAGTACTTC. This chain connects TRBV7-2 to TRBJ2-7; 8 bases are shared with TRBD2. The CDR3 loop spans 14 amino acids. CDR1 is SGHTA, CDR2 FQGNSA, per germline. J gave up 3 bases and V 3 bases, and 4 bases lay outside the gene matches.

CDR3 region: CASSPGLAGTITDTQYF. The CDR3 DNA follows: TGTGCCAGCTCACCAGGACTAGCGGGAACCATCACAGATACGCAGTATTTT. This chain connects TRBV18 to TRBJ2-3; 12 bases agree with TRBD2. CDR3 size: 17 residues. Per the germline V gene, CDR1 is KGHSH and CDR2 is LQKENI. V gave up 2 bases and J gave up 2 bases; unmatched junction bases: 5.

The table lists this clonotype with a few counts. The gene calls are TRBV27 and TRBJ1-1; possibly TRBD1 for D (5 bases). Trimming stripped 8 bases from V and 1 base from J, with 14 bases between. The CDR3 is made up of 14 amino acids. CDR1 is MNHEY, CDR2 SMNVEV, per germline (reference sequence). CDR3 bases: TGTGCCAGCTGGGCGGGCAGGGCGAACACTGAAGCTTTCTTT. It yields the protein CASWAGRANTEAFF.

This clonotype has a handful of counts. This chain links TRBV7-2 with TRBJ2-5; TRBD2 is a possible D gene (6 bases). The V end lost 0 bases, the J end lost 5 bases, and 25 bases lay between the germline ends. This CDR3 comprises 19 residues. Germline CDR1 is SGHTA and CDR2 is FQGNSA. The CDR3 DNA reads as TGTGCCAGCAGCTTAGCTGGGAGGAGCCTAGACCTAAACAGGGAGACCCAGTACTTC. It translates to CASSLAGRSLDLNRETQYF.

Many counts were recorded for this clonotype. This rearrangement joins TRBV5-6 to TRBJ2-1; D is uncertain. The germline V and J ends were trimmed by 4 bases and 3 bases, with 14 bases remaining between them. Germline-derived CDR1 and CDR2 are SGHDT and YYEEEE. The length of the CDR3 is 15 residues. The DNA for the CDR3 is TGTGCCAGCAGCGACATACAAGTAGACTACAATGAGCAGTTCTTC. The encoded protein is CASSDIQVDYNEQFF.

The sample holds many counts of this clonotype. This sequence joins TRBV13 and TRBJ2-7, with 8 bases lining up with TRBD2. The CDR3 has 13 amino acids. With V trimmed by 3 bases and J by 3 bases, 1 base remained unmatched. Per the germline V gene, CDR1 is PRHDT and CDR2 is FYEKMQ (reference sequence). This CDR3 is CASSLTSVYEQYF. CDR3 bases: TGTGCCAGCAGCTTGACTAGCGTCTACGAGCAGTACTTC.

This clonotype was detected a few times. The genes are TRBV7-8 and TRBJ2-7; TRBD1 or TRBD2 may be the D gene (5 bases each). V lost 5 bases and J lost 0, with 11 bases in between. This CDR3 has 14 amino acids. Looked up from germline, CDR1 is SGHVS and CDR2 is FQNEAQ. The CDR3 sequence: CASSTRGSSYEQYF. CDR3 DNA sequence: TGTGCCAGCAGCACCCGGGGCAGCTCCTACGAGCAGTACTTC.

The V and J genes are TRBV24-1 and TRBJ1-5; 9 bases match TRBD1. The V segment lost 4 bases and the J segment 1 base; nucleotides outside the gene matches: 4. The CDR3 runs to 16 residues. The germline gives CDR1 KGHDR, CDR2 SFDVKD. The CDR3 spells CATSEAGTGSNQPQHF. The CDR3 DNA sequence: TGTGCCACCAGTGAGGCCGGGACAGGGAGCAATCAGCCCCAGCATTTT.

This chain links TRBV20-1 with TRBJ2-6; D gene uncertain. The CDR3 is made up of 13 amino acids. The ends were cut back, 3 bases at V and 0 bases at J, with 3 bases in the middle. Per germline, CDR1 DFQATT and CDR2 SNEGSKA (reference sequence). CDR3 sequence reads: CSASSSGANVLTF. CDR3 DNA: TGCAGTGCTAGCAGCTCTGGGGCCAACGTCCTGACTTTC.

CDR3: CASSHGADYGYTF. The DNA for the CDR3 is TGCGCCAGCAGCCACGGGGCCGACTATGGCTACACCTTC. The rearrangement joins TRBV4-1 to TRBJ1-2; D is perhaps TRBD1 (5 bases). Germline CDR1 MGHRA, CDR2 YSYEKL. CDR3 length equals 13 residues. Trimming removed 3 bases from V and 3 bases from J, with 8 bases in between.

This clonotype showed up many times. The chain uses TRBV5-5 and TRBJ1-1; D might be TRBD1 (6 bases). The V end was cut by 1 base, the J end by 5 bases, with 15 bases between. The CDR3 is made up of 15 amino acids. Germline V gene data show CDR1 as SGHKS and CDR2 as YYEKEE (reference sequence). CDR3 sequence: CASSLRRGGPTEAFF. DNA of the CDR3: TGTGCCAGCAGCTTGAGAAGGGGGGGACCGACTGAAGCTTTCTTT.

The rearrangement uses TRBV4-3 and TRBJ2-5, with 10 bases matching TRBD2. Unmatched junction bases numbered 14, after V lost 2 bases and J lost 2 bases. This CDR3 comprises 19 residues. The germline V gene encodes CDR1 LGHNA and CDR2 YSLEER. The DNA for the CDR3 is TGCGCCAGCAGCCAAACTTTCGGTCTAGCGGGAGACATTCAAGAGACCCAGTACTTC. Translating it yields CASSQTFGLAGDIQETQYF.

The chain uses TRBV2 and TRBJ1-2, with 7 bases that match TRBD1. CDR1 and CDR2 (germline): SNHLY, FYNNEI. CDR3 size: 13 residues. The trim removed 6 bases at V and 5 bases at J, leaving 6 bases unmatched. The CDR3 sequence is CASRGDSHYGYTF. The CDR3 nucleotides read TGTGCCAGCAGGGGGGACAGTCATTATGGCTACACCTTC.